The 30 T cell receptor beta chains presented below share a single source sample, sequenced in a study of T cell repertoires in cytomegalovirus infection. These TCRs' antigens remain unknown. MiXCR, run by TCRdb on the reads, gives a single entry per CDR3 protein. The table includes roughly 730,000 distinct CDR3 sequences, around 35% detected once. The sample was cultured PBMCs, taken from culture after CMV antigen stimulation. The origin of the receptors is a human donor in good health (CMV status not recorded). Some clones in this sample may be carry-over from other donors' samples.

The chain combines TRBV5-1 with TRBJ2-5; the match to TRBD1 covers 7 bases. There are 17 residues in the CDR3. Germline V gene sequence: CDR1 SGHRS, CDR2 YFSETQ. V was clipped by 4 bases and J by 2 bases; unmatched bases: 14. CDR3 region: CASSVPTGQGPQETQYF. CDR3 in DNA: TGCGCCAGCAGCGTCCCGACAGGGCAGGGCCCTCAAGAGACCCAGTACTTC.

This clonotype was seen ten or more times. The chain is built from TRBV7-2 and TRBJ1-2, with no clear D. V was trimmed by 5 bases and J by 4 bases, leaving 14 bases between them. The CDR3 runs to 14 residues. Germline assignment: CDR1 SGHTA and CDR2 FQGNSA. The CDR3 coding sequence is TGTGCCAGCAGCGCCCTCTATCTGGGCTATGGCTACACCTTC. Encoded protein: CASSALYLGYGYTF.

This clonotype was counted only a few times. For the CDR3, the DNA is TGTGCCAGCAGCTTAGAACCTAGTCCCGGCAATGAGCAGTTCTTC. Translating gives CASSLEPSPGNEQFF. The rearrangement links TRBV7-6 to TRBJ2-1; D is ambiguous. The V gene's germline CDR1 is SGHVS and CDR2 FNYEAQ. V shed 1 base and J shed 6 bases, with 13 bases lying between them. The CDR3 totals 15 residues.

This clonotype was recorded many times. The chain recombines TRBV7-2 with TRBJ2-1; 14 nucleotides match TRBD2. CDR3 length: 17 residues. Germline values: CDR1 SGHTA, CDR2 FQGNSA. V lost 3 bases to trimming and J lost 7 bases; unmatched junction nucleotides: 8. The CDR3 DNA reads TGTGCCAGCAGCTTGACTAGCGGGGGGGCCTTGAGGAATGAGCAGTTCTTC. It codes for CASSLTSGGALRNEQFF.

Comment on this clonotype: It may be a read error: a sequence one base away is much more abundant. In this CDR3 the conserved last residue, phenylalanine or tryptophan, is missing, so a read error is likely. The chain combines TRBV7-8 with TRBJ1-6, with no clear D. The V gene lost 5 bases and the J gene lost 10 bases, with 18 bases spanning the gap. The CDR3 spans 15 residues. Germline V gene sequence: CDR1 SGHVS, CDR2 FQNEAQ. CDR3 protein: CASSPARGHQSPLHV. Here the CDR3 DNA reads TGTGCCAGCAGCCCAGCACGAGGCCATCAATCACCCCTCCACGTT.

This clonotype was seen more than once but under ten times. The V gene is TRBV7-2, the J gene TRBJ2-7; 9 bases align to TRBD2. With 4 bases clipped from V and 2 bases from J, the junction kept 9 bases outside the gene matches. Germline values: CDR1 SGHTA, CDR2 FQGNSA. The CDR3 runs 16 residues. The CDR3, as DNA: TGTGCCAGCAGCTCCGGAGGGCTAGCGGGGACCTACGAGCAGTACTTC. It encodes CASSSGGLAGTYEQYF.

This chain uses TRBV27 with TRBJ1-5; D may be TRBD1 (5 bases). V was pared by 0 bases and J by 0 bases, with 6 bases between. Germline CDR1 MNHEY, CDR2 SMNVEV (reference sequence). The CDR3 is made up of 15 amino acids. The CDR3 loop is CASSLSGDSNQPQHF. CDR3 bases: TGTGCCAGCAGTTTATCGGGGGATAGCAATCAGCCCCAGCATTTT.

In this sample, this clonotype turned up a few times. The CDR3 is CASSIDGSYEQYF. The CDR3 nucleotides are TGTGCCAGTAGTATTGACGGCTCCTACGAGCAGTACTTC. The genes are TRBV19 and TRBJ2-7; D uncertain. The CDR3 has 13 amino acids. Trimming took off 3 bases at V and 0 bases at J, with 6 bases between the two ends. CDR1 and CDR2 (germline): LNHDA, SQIVND (reference sequence).

This rearrangement joins TRBV12-3 or TRBV12-4 to TRBJ1-1; D not certain. This CDR3 spans 13 amino acids. V gave up 5 bases and J gave up 0 bases, with 7 bases separating them. In nucleotides, the CDR3 is TGTGCCAGCAGTGCCGACATGAACACTGAAGCTTTCTTT. It yields the protein CASSADMNTEAFF.

This clonotype was found once. This chain links TRBV12-3 or TRBV12-4 with TRBJ2-1; possible D gene TRBD1, 6 bases. Trimming removed 6 bases at V and 4 bases at J, with 16 bases between. The CDR3 covers 15 residues. The chain's CDR3 is CASRQTGGLYNEQFF. In DNA, the CDR3 is TGTGCCAGCAGGCAGACAGGAGGATTATACAATGAGCAGTTCTTC.

This chain connects TRBV20-1 to TRBJ1-5, with D perhaps TRBD1 (6 bases). This CDR3 contains 14 residues. Trimming removed 6 bases from V and 2 bases from J, with 14 bases in between. Germline V gene data show CDR1 as DFQATT and CDR2 as SNEGSKA (reference sequence). The CDR3 DNA sequence: TGCAGTGCCTCAAACAGGGAACGCAATCAGCCCCAGCATTTT. Protein product: CSASNRERNQPQHF.

V is TRBV25-1 and J is TRBJ1-4; tentative D call: TRBD1 (6 bases). V dropped 3 bases and J dropped 1 base, with 15 bases sitting between them. This CDR3 is built from 17 residues. The germline V gene encodes CDR1 MGHDK and CDR2 SYGVNS. In DNA form, the CDR3 reads TGTGCCAGCAGTGAGTGGAATCTAGGGGGAACTAATGAAAAACTGTTTTTT. Protein sequence: CASSEWNLGGTNEKLFF. Full variable domain (outside the CDR3, taken from reference TRBV25-1 and TRBJ1-4): EADIYQTPRYLVIGTGKKITLECSQTMGHDKMYWYQQDPGMELHLIHYSYGVNSTEKGDLSSESTVSRIRTEHFPLTLESARPSHTSQYLCASSEWNLGGTNEKLFFGSGTQLSVL.

This rearrangement joins TRBV18 to TRBJ1-3, with a tentative D call TRBD1 (5 bases). Germline CDR1 KGHSH, CDR2 LQKENI. The CDR3 loop spans 13 amino acids. Deletions cut 2 bases from V and 7 bases from J, with 9 bases between. Here the CDR3 DNA reads TGTGCCAGCTCACCATCCGACAGTAACACCATATATTTT. Translated, it gives CASSPSDSNTIYF.

The chain employs TRBV20-1 and TRBJ1-5; D may be TRBD1 (5 bases). This CDR3 region has 15 residues. Germline CDR1 and CDR2: DFQATT and SNEGSKA (reference sequence). V dropped 0 bases and J dropped 9 bases, with 18 bases sitting between them. The CDR3 loop reads CSAREAGLSAGPQHF. CDR3 bases: TGCAGTGCTAGAGAGGCGGGACTCTCGGCGGGGCCCCAGCATTTT.

The chain combines TRBV20-1 with TRBJ2-5, with 9 bases that match TRBD2. CDR1 is DFQATT and CDR2 is SNEGSKA in the germline V gene (reference sequence). V shed 6 bases, J shed 7 bases, and the junction held 15 bases outside the gene matches. This CDR3 region has 15 residues. The CDR3 nucleotides read TGCAGTGCATGGCTAGCGGGAACCACATCTGGGACCCAGTACTTC. Translating gives CSAWLAGTTSGTQYF.

V and J are TRBV19 and TRBJ2-2; 12 bases align to TRBD2. The length of the CDR3 is 17 residues. The junction had 8 bases not matched to a gene; V was cut back by 4 bases and J by 5 bases. Germline-derived CDR1 and CDR2 are LNHDA and SQIVND (reference sequence). The chain's CDR3 is CASSNPSGGARTGELFF. The DNA of the CDR3 is TGTGCCAGTAGTAATCCTAGCGGGGGGGCAAGAACCGGGGAGCTGTTTTTT.

This clonotype has more than one count but fewer than ten. The chain carries TRBV11-2 and TRBJ2-3, with 9 bases identical to TRBD2. The CDR3 runs to 16 residues. Trimming cost V 5 bases and J 3 bases; bases outside gene matches: 9. Germline V gene data show CDR1 as SGHAT and CDR2 as FQNNGV. CDR3 sequence reads: CASSPLRGGLTDTQYF. CDR3 nucleotide sequence: TGTGCCAGCAGCCCTTTGCGGGGGGGCCTTACAGATACGCAGTATTTT.

This clonotype was picked up a small number of times. The chain combines TRBV19 with TRBJ1-1; TRBD1 might be the D (5 bases). Deletions cut 3 bases from V and 3 bases from J, with 17 bases between. CDR1 is LNHDA and CDR2 is SQIVND in the germline V gene (reference sequence). The CDR3 consists of 16 residues. As DNA, the CDR3 is TGTGCCAGTAGTATCCTAGTCGCGGCAGGGTACACTGAAGCTTTCTTT. Translation gives CASSILVAAGYTEAFF.

The CDR3 bases are TGTGCCACCACACAGGAGACTAATGAAAAACTGTTTTTT. This codes for CATTQETNEKLFF. The chain couples TRBV2 to TRBJ1-4; possible D gene TRBD1, 5 bases. This CDR3 contains 13 residues. The germline V gene encodes CDR1 SNHLY and CDR2 FYNNEI. V was cut by 10 bases and J by 2 bases, with 11 bases left in between.

As DNA, the CDR3 is TGTGCCAGCAGCGCCTTAATGGGGCCATACGAGCAGTACTTC. Translation gives CASSALMGPYEQYF. The V call is TRBV12-3 or TRBV12-4, the J call TRBJ2-7; D is perhaps TRBD1 (5 bases). V was trimmed by 6 bases and J by 4 bases, leaving 16 bases between them. There are 14 residues in the CDR3.

This clonotype occurred many times. The V gene is TRBV7-2, the J gene TRBJ1-1, with TRBD1 as a possible D gene (6 bases). This CDR3 spans 15 amino acids. V dropped 4 bases and J dropped 1 base, with 13 bases sitting between them. CDR1 SGHTA and CDR2 FQGNSA come from the germline V gene. The CDR3 here is CASSSWDTSNTEAFF. CDR3 bases: TGTGCCAGCAGCTCTTGGGACACCTCGAACACTGAAGCTTTCTTT.

The chain uses TRBV19 and TRBJ2-7, with 8 bases matching TRBD1. The germline V gene encodes CDR1 LNHDA and CDR2 SQIVND (reference sequence). The J segment lost 7 bases and the V segment lost 6 bases, leaving 8 bases of the junction unmatched. The CDR3 contains 13 residues. CDR3 DNA: TGTGCCAGTAGAGCGACAGGGGCTCGGGAGCAGTACTTC. It yields the protein CASRATGAREQYF.

The gene calls are TRBV20-1 and TRBJ2-1; D is undetermined. Trimming cost V 2 bases and J 4 bases, with 15 bases left between them. The germline gives CDR1 DFQATT, CDR2 SNEGSKA (reference sequence). The CDR3 covers 15 residues. For the CDR3, the DNA is TGCAGTGCTAGACCCTTCGCGGAGTCTTACAATGAGCAGTTCTTC. Protein sequence: CSARPFAESYNEQFF.

This chain links TRBV20-1 with TRBJ2-7; possible D gene TRBD2, 6 bases. CDR3 length: 13 amino acids. Germline CDR1 reads DFQATT; CDR2 reads SNEGSKA (reference sequence). Trimming removed 5 bases from V and 0 bases from J, with 11 bases in between. The CDR3 here is CSAFPGDSYEQYF. As DNA, the CDR3 is TGCAGTGCTTTCCCGGGGGACTCCTACGAGCAGTACTTC.

The chain links TRBV15 to TRBJ2-5; 8 positions agree with TRBD2. From germline, CDR1 is LNHNV and CDR2 YYDKDF (reference sequence). The length of the CDR3 is 18 residues. Germline trimming cut 1 base from V and 4 bases from J; bases unmatched to any gene: 14. The CDR3 reads CATSRASSWRGVRETQYF. The CDR3 DNA reads as TGTGCCACCAGCAGAGCGTCCTCCTGGCGGGGGGTGCGAGAGACCCAGTACTTC.

V usage is TRBV28 and J usage is TRBJ1-2; perhaps TRBD1 as D (6 bases). V was trimmed by 8 bases and J by 3 bases, leaving 13 bases between them. The CDR3 contains 13 residues. The germline V gene has CDR1 MDHEN and CDR2 SYDVKM. CDR3 amino acids: CASRVHRDYGYTF. Written as DNA, the CDR3 is TGTGCCAGCCGAGTTCACAGGGACTATGGCTACACCTTC.

The chain has TRBV7-9 and TRBJ2-1, with 14 bases aligning to TRBD2. Germline CDR1 SEHNR, CDR2 FQNEAQ (reference sequence). The CDR3 covers 16 residues. With V trimmed by 4 bases and J by 9 bases, 8 bases remained unmatched. The chain's CDR3 is CASSYPRLAGGSEQFF. The CDR3, as DNA: TGTGCCAGCAGCTACCCTCGACTAGCGGGGGGGAGTGAGCAGTTCTTC.

The chain is built from TRBV11-2 and TRBJ1-1; D not resolved. CDR1 SGHAT and CDR2 FQNNGV come from the germline V gene. The CDR3 extends over 14 amino acids. The V gene lost 3 bases and the J gene lost 12 bases, with 20 bases spanning the gap. The CDR3 region is CASSFTRRAQVTFF. CDR3 coding DNA: TGTGCCAGCAGCTTCACCCGCCGGGCTCAAGTGACTTTCTTT.

In this sample, this clonotype turned up a few times. This sequence joins TRBV6-2 or TRBV6-3 and TRBJ2-5; 13 bases align to TRBD2. Per the germline V gene, CDR1 is MNHEY and CDR2 is SVGEGT. V gave up 5 bases and J gave up 5 bases; unmatched junction bases: 5. The CDR3 consists of 15 residues. The CDR3 nucleotides read TGTGCCAGCAGTGTCGGACTAGCGGGAGTCGAGACCCAGTACTTC. This codes for CASSVGLAGVETQYF.

This clonotype was observed a handful of times. The chain uses TRBV7-9 and TRBJ2-1, with D perhaps TRBD1 (5 bases). The germline CDR1 and CDR2 sequences are SEHNR and FQNEAQ (reference sequence). The CDR3 extends over 16 amino acids. The V gene lost 4 bases and the J gene lost 4 bases, with 17 bases spanning the gap. CDR3 DNA: TGTGCCAGCAGCTACCCCGGACATCTGTTTTACAATGAGCAGTTCTTC. Residues: CASSYPGHLFYNEQFF.